Reported below is one T cell receptor (beta chain). A much bigger clone sits one base away, suggesting this may be a read error. 5'-RACE, quantitative and with molecular barcodes, yielded the TCR beta libraries. TCRdb recomputed calls from the 5' RACE reads with MiXCR, one row per CDR3 protein. The table lists 150,000 to 200,000 distinct CDR3 sequences, approximately 20% of them singletons. This record comes from a study of CD8 T cells in ankylosing spondylitis. The CDR3 spans 13 residues. Germline CDR1 reads GTSNPN; CDR2 reads SVGIG (reference sequence). Sequenced sample: blood, either unsorted or a sorted T cell fraction (not recorded which). The sequence derives from a male donor with ankylosing spondylitis or in good health (not recorded which). The rearrangement joins TRBV30 to TRBJ2-1; D is possibly TRBD2 (6 bases). CDR3 protein: CTEQFGSGNEQFF. CDR3 bases: TGTACTGAACAGTTCGGGAGCGGCAATGAGCAGTTCTTC.